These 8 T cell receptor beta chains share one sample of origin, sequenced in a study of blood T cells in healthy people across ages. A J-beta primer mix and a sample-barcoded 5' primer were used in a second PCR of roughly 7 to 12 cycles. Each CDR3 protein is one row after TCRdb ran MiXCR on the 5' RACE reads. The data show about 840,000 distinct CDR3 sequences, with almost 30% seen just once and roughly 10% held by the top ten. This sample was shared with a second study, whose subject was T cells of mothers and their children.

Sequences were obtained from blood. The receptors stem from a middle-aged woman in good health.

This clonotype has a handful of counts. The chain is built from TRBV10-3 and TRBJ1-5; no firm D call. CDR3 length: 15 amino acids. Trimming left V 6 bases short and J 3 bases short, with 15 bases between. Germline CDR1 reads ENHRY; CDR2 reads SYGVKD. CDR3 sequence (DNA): TGTGCCATCAGAGAATCGGGTGGGCCCAATCAGCCCCAGCATTTT. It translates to CAIRESGGPNQPQHF.

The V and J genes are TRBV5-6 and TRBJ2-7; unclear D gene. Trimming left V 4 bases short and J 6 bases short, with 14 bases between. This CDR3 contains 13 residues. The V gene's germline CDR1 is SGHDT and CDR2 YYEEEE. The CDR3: CASSLYDLSEQYF. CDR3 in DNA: TGTGCCAGCAGCCTGTACGACCTCAGCGAGCAGTACTTC.

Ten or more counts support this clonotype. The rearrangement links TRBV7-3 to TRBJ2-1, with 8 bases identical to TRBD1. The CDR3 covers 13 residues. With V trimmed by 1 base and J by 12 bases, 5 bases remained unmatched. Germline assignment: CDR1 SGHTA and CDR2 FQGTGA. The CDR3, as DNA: TGTGCCAGCAGCTTAAGTACAGGGGGTCGGCAGTTCTTC. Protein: CASSLSTGGRQFF.

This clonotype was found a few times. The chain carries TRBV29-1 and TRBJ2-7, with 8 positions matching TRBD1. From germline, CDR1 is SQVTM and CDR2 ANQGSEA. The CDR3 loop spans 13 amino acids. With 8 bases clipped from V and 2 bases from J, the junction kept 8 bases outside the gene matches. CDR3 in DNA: TGCAGCTTCTCCGGACAGGGCGCCTACGAGCAGTACTTC. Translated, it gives CSFSGQGAYEQYF.

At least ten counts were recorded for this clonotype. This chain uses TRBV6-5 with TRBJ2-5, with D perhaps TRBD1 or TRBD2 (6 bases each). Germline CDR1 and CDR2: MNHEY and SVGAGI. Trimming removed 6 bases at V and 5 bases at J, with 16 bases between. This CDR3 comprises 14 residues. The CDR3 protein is CASRRGALAETQYF. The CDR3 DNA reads TGTGCCAGCAGGAGGGGGGCCTTGGCTGAGACCCAGTACTTC.

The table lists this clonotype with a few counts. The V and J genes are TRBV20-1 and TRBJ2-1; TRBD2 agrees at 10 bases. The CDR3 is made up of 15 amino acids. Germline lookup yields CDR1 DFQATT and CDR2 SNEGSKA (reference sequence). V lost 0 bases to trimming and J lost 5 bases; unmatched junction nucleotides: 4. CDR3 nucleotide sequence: TGCAGTGCTAGAGATACCAGCGGGAGGGACAATGAGCAGTTCTTC. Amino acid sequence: CSARDTSGRDNEQFF.

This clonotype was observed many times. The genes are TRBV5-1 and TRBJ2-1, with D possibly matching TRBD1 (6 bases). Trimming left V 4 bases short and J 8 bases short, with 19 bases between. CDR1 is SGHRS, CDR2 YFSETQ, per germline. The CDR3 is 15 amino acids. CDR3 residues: CASSPGVRGEDEQFF. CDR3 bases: TGCGCCAGCAGCCCAGGGGTACGGGGTGAGGATGAGCAGTTCTTC.

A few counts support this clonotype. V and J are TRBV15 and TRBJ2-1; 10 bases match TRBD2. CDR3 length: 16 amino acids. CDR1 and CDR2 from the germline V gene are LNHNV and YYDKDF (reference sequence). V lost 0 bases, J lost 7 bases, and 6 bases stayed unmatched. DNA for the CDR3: TGTGCCACCAGCAGAGAAAGCGGGGGGGCTCGGAATGAGCAGTTCTTC. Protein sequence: CATSRESGGARNEQFF.